The 11 T cell receptor beta chains in this list originate from one sample, sequenced in a study of T cell responses to AZD1222 COVID-19 vaccine. Repertoires were generated with immunoSEQ multiplex PCR, while TCRdb's copy carries only in-frame clones and drops some. The sample lists 100,000 to 150,000 clones; roughly 90% were seen once. The material sequenced was peripheral blood, taken on day 0 of AZD1222 vaccination. The receptors here all came from an adult in good health.

The chain couples TRBV3-1 (or the pseudogene TRBV3-2) to TRBJ1-5; a weak D match, TRBD1 (6 bases). Germline loops: CDR1 LGHDT, CDR2 YNNKEL (reference sequence). The ends were cut back, 4 bases at V and 4 bases at J, with 11 bases in the middle. CDR3 length: 14 residues. The CDR3: CASSPGTTNQPQHF. The CDR3 bases are TGTGCCAGCAGCCCCGGGACAACTAATCAGCCCCAGCATTTT.

The chain couples TRBV2 to TRBJ2-2; maybe TRBD2 (6 bases). Germline values: CDR1 SNHLY, CDR2 FYNNEI. The CDR3 contains 13 residues. V gave up 6 bases and J gave up 4 bases, with 9 bases separating them. The chain's CDR3 is CASRRGLTGELFF. CDR3 nucleotide sequence: TGTGCCAGCAGGAGGGGACTCACCGGGGAGCTGTTTTTT.

This chain connects TRBV19 to TRBJ1-4; D is undetermined. Germline V gene data show CDR1 as LNHDA and CDR2 as SQIVND (reference sequence). The CDR3 runs to 15 residues. The V gene lost 4 bases and the J gene lost 4 bases, with 13 bases spanning the gap. Here the CDR3 reads CASSTGSGVNEKLFF. CDR3 nucleotides: TGTGCCAGTAGTACCGGGAGTGGGGTTAATGAAAAACTGTTTTTT.

The chain carries TRBV27 and TRBJ2-1, with 11 bases fitting TRBD2. Germline V gene data show CDR1 as MNHEY and CDR2 as SMNVEV (reference sequence). The CDR3 loop spans 21 amino acids. J was trimmed by 4 bases and V by 3 bases; bases with no gene match: 20. CDR3 in DNA: TGTGCCAGCAGTTTTAGGCCGGCCCGAACCCCCGTAGCGGGGGGGTACAATGAGCAGTTCTTC. It translates to CASSFRPARTPVAGGYNEQFF.

This clone was seen only once. The germline gene is not matched at one end of the junction; a read error may be the cause. This rearrangement joins TRBV19 to TRBJ1-1; D uncertain. Germline V CDR1 and CDR2: LNHDA, SQIVND (reference sequence). The CDR3 extends over 13 amino acids. The CDR3 protein is CASGMLADTEAFF. The CDR3 DNA is TGTGCCAGTGGTATGTTAGCGGACACTGAAGCTTTCTTT.

This clone occurred a few times. This sequence joins TRBV10-2 and TRBJ1-2, with D perhaps TRBD1 (6 bases). Germline V gene data show CDR1 as WSHSY and CDR2 as SAAADI. This CDR3 has 15 amino acids. The CDR3 region is CAAGSVGGPFYGYTF. DNA for the CDR3: TGCGCAGCGGGCAGTGTAGGGGGGCCCTTCTATGGCTACACCTTC.

CDR3 DNA: TGTGCCAGCAGCTCTAGCTTGGCCGCGGGCAATGAGCAGTTCTTC. This translates into CASSSSLAAGNEQFF. This chain links TRBV5-4 with TRBJ2-1, with a possible D match to TRBD2 (5 bases). The CDR3 covers 15 residues. Per germline, CDR1 SGHNT and CDR2 YYREEE (reference sequence). Trimming took off 3 bases at V and 6 bases at J, with 16 bases between the two ends.

The CDR3 bases are TGTGCCAGTAGTACGCAGGGCTTTGAGCAGTTCTTC. Its protein is CASSTQGFEQFF. The chain couples TRBV19 to TRBJ2-1; D might be TRBD1 (5 bases). The CDR3 is made up of 12 amino acids. Germline values: CDR1 LNHDA, CDR2 SQIVND (reference sequence). The V end was cut by 4 bases, the J end by 9 bases, with 10 bases between.

The chain has TRBV11-2 and TRBJ2-3, with D possibly TRBD2 on 7 matching bases. From germline, CDR1 is SGHAT and CDR2 FQNNGV. V was shortened by 5 bases and J by 2 bases, with 11 bases between the two germline ends. The length of the CDR3 is 14 residues. In DNA, the CDR3 is TGTGCCAGCAGCAGGGGGGGGGTCACAGATACGCAGTATTTT. This translates into CASSRGGVTDTQYF. The full variable domain, rest sourced from reference TRBV11-2 and TRBJ2-3, is EAGVAQSPRYKIIEKRQSVAFWCNPISGHATLYWYQQILGQGPKLLIQFQNNGVVDDSQLPKDRFSAERLKGVDSTLKIQPAKLEDSAVYLCASSRGGVTDTQYFGPGTRLTVL.

The chain employs TRBV12-2 and TRBJ2-3; the listed D gene, TRBD2, was not tested against the DNA. TRBV12-2 is described as a pseudogene. This CDR3 spans 13 amino acids. CDR3 region: CASRWRWVNTQYF. CDR3 sequence (DNA): TGTGCAAGTCGCTGGAGGTGGGTGAATACGCAGTATTTT.

The chain employs TRBV19 and TRBJ1-6; D is unclear. The CDR3 loop spans 13 amino acids. V was trimmed by 7 bases and J by 5 bases, leaving 9 bases between them. Germline V gene lookup returns CDR1 LNHDA and CDR2 SQIVND (reference sequence). As DNA, the CDR3 is TGTGCCAGTAAAAGTGGGAATAATTCACCCCTCCACTTT. Encoded protein: CASKSGNNSPLHF. The full variable domain, with the rest looked up from reference TRBV19 and TRBJ1-6, is DGGITQSPKYLFRKEGQNVTLSCEQNLNHDAMYWYRQDPGQGLRLIYYSQIVNDFQKGDIAEGYSVSREKKESFPLTVTSAQKNPTAFYLCASKSGNNSPLHFGNGTRLTVT.